In its sample, the clone carrying this TCR delta chain was seen a few times. Its antigen is currently unknown. This likely stems from a read error, as it lies one base from a far larger clone. Distinct nucleotide sequences in the sample also encode this CDR3. TCRdb re-processed the RT-PCR reads using CATT. The data show 650 to 950 delta-chain clones, with 45% to 60% seen just once and around a quarter held by the top ten. The data originate from a study of gammadelta T cells in human blood. Study observations and caveats: Microbial exposure appeared to drive polyclonal γδ T cell expansion after birth.

Germline lookup yields CDR1 GEAIGNYY and CDR2 EKD. The CDR3 consists of 18 residues. This TCR was recovered from a human donor. The sample comprised Vgamma9Vdelta2 gamma-delta T cells from infant blood. This chain connects TRDV2 to TRDJ3, with 8 positions matching TRDD3. This chain's CDR3 is CACDSVLGATWDTRQMFF. DNA of the CDR3: TGTGCCTGTGACTCAGTACTGGGGGCCACCTGGGATACCCGACAGATGTTTTTC.